This T cell receptor beta chain was retrieved from a study of blood T cell repertoires in COVID-19. The CDR3 totals 13 residues. Germline CDR1 reads SGHAT; CDR2 reads FQDESV (reference sequence). The V gene lost 1 base and the J gene lost 9 bases, with 10 bases spanning the gap. Clones were read by immunoSEQ multiplex PCR, and TCRdb kept only the in-frame ones, dropping some. The table shows 150,000 to 200,000 clones, with around 79% occurring only once. The TCR sequence derives from a woman in her thirties or forties with COVID-19, enrolled during active disease. This chain links TRBV11-1 with TRBJ2-1; D ambiguous. What was sequenced was peripheral blood. This chain's CDR3 is CASSLVRYREQFF. For the CDR3, the DNA is TGTGCCAGCAGCTTAGTGAGGTATCGTGAGCAGTTCTTC.